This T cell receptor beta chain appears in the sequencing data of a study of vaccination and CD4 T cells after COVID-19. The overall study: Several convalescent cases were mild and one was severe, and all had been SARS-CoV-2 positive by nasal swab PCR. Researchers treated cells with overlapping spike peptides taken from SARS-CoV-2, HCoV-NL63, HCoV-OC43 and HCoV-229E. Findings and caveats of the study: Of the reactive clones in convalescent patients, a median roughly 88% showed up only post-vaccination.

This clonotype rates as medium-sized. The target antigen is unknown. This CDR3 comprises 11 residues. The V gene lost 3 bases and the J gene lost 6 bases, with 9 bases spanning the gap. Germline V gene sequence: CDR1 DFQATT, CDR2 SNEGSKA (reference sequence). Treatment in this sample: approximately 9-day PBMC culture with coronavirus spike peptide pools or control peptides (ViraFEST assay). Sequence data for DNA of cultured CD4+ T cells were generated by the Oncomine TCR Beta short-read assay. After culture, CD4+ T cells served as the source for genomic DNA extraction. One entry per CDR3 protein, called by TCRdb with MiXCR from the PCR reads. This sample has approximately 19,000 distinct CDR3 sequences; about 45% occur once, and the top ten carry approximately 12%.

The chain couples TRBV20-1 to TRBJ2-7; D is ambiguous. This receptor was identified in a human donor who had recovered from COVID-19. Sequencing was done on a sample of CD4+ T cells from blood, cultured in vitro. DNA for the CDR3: TGCAGTGCTAGGGGCAAAGGCGAGCAGTACTTC. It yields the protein CSARGKGEQYF.